What follows are 8 T cell receptor beta chains derived from one specimen sequenced in a study of blood T cells in healthy people across ages. For the second PCR, which ran for 7 to 11 cycles, a sample-barcoded 5' primer and a J-beta primer mix were used. TCRdb re-called the 5' RACE reads with MiXCR, one entry per CDR3 protein. The sample holds about 580,000 distinct CDR3 sequences, around half seen once. The sequencing sample was made of blood. Receptors were obtained from a man at least 80 years old in good health.

The rearrangement uses TRBV12-3 or TRBV12-4 and TRBJ1-5, with D possibly matching TRBD1 (5 bases). There are 14 residues in the CDR3. V was shortened by 6 bases and J by 7 bases, with 16 bases between the two germline ends. For the CDR3, the DNA is TGTGCCAGCAGCCAAACGGGGACCAAACAGCCCCAGCATTTT. This translates into CASSQTGTKQPQHF.

This clonotype was picked up a small number of times. The chain is built from TRBV9 and TRBJ2-1; D may be TRBD1 (6 bases). This CDR3 spans 15 amino acids. Trimming shortened V by 0 bases and J by 2 bases, and 9 bases separated the two germline ends. CDR1 and CDR2 (germline): SGDLS, YYNGEE. The CDR3 sequence is CASSVAGDTYNEQFF. CDR3 in DNA: TGTGCCAGCAGCGTAGCTGGGGACACCTACAATGAGCAGTTCTTC. Complete variable domain (other parts from reference TRBV9 and TRBJ2-1): DSGVTQTPKHLITATGQRVTLRCSPRSGDLSVYWYQQSLDQGLQFLIQYYNGEERAKGNILERFSAQQFPDLHSELNLSSLELGDSALYFCASSVAGDTYNEQFFGPGTRLTVL.

The J gene is TRBJ1-1, the V gene TRBV12-3 or TRBV12-4; D gene uncertain. This CDR3 region has 15 residues. The V end was cut by 5 bases, the J end by 2 bases, with 15 bases between. The CDR3, as DNA: TGTGCCAGCAGTCCCGGTAAACCAATTAACACTGAAGCTTTCTTT. This sequence encodes CASSPGKPINTEAFF.

This clonotype came up many times. CDR3 protein: CASSRGTSNQPQHF. The CDR3, as DNA: TGTGCCAGCAGTAGGGGGACGAGCAATCAGCCCCAGCATTTT. The chain couples TRBV6-6 to TRBJ1-5, with D perhaps TRBD1 (6 bases). V was cut by 5 bases and J by 1 base, with 9 bases left in between. The CDR3 totals 14 residues. Germline V lookup: CDR1 MNHNY, CDR2 SVGAGI (reference sequence).

This chain links TRBV7-2 with TRBJ1-2, with 8 bases identical to TRBD1. The V gene's germline CDR1 is SGHTA and CDR2 FQGNSA. J gave up 8 bases and V 5 bases, and 10 bases lay outside the gene matches. This CDR3 is 14 amino acids long. In nucleotides, the CDR3 is TGTGCCAGCAGCCCCCGGCAGGGGGCGGGGGGCTACACCTTC. It yields the protein CASSPRQGAGGYTF.

This clonotype was detected only a few times. The chain has TRBV2 and TRBJ2-7; D unresolved. Germline V gene lookup returns CDR1 SNHLY and CDR2 FYNNEI. The CDR3 contains 14 residues. The DNA of the CDR3 is TGTGCTCAGCTGGCAGCCGCTAGCTCCTACGAGCAGTACTTC. Translating gives CAQLAAASSYEQYF.

In its sample, this clonotype was seen a few times. This chain links TRBV4-1 with TRBJ2-4; D is possibly TRBD2 (6 bases). The DNA end is more similar to TRBJ2-7, so the J call may be wrong. From germline, CDR1 is MGHRA and CDR2 YSYEKL. This CDR3 comprises 15 residues. CDR3 in DNA: TGCGCCAGCAGCCATCCCGGGACTTGGACCTACGAGCAGTACTTC. This translates into CASSHPGTWTYEQYF.

V gene TRBV15 combines with J gene TRBJ2-3; maybe TRBD2 (5 bases). The CDR3 has 15 residues. CDR1 and CDR2 (germline): LNHNV, YYDKDF (reference sequence). V lost 3 bases to trimming and J lost 5 bases, with 15 bases between them. Here the CDR3 DNA reads TGTGCCACCAGCAGCCAACTCGGGGTCCTAGATACGCAGTATTTT. Translating it yields CATSSQLGVLDTQYF.